This T cell receptor (beta chain) was sequenced in a study of blood T cell repertoires in COVID-19. Study background: From the United States, Italy and Spain came samples of acute and convalescent COVID-19. PBMCs, B-cell-depleted T cells, or T cells were the source of the cDNA or gDNA that made up the material.

Only one count was recorded for this clone. The repertoire was sequenced with immunoSEQ multiplex PCR; TCRdb's copy has only in-frame clones and lacks some. The sample lists approximately 220,000 clones; 80% to 90% were seen once. V lost 5 bases, J lost 6 bases, and 9 bases stayed unmatched. CDR3 length: 16 residues. Germline CDR1 reads SGHTA; CDR2 reads FQGNSA. Sequencing input: peripheral blood. The chain uses TRBV7-2 and TRBJ2-1; 11 bases are a match to TRBD1. The receptor's source is a man aged 60 to 75 who had recovered from COVID-19. The CDR3 reads CASSPDMDRGRNEQFF. In DNA form, the CDR3 reads TGTGCCAGCAGCCCCGACATGGACAGGGGGCGCAATGAGCAGTTCTTC. Based on the CDR3 plus reference TRBV7-2 and TRBJ2-1, the full variable domain is GAGVSQSPSNKVTEKGKDVELRCDPISGHTALYWYRQSLGQGLEFLIYFQGNSAPDKSGLPSDRFSAERTGGSVSTLTIQRTQQEDSAVYLCASSPDMDRGRNEQFFGPGTRLTVL.